The T cell receptor beta chain under discussion was sequenced for a study of blood T cell repertoires in COVID-19. Study-wide context: Researchers got acute and convalescent COVID-19 samples from the United States, Italy and Spain. The analysed material was cDNA or gDNA that came from T cells, B-cell-depleted T cells, or PBMCs.

The authors' processing: Scientists estimated how many nucleated cells there were by amplifying reference gene primers. Clones were read by immunoSEQ multiplex PCR, and TCRdb kept only the in-frame ones, dropping some. The V and J calls and clone size are taken from that table; D and trimming were inferred from the DNA. The repertoire holds 120,000 or so clones, with approximately 71% as singletons. Trimming took 4 bases from V and 3 from J, leaving 7 bases between them. Germline assignment: CDR1 SGHNT and CDR2 YENEEA. This CDR3 spans 12 amino acids. The sequence came from a human donor in a cohort sampled during active COVID-19. The sample was peripheral blood. The chain uses TRBV11-3 and TRBJ2-7; tentatively, D is TRBD1 (6 bases). CDR3 residues: CASSSDSYEQYF. CDR3 coding DNA: TGTGCCAGCAGCTCGGACAGCTACGAGCAGTACTTC.